This T cell receptor (beta chain) was documented in a study of T cell responses to AZD1222 COVID-19 vaccine. As regards this clone: The antigen remains undetermined.

This CDR3 is 13 amino acids long. The V gene lost 5 bases and the J gene lost 6 bases, with 8 bases spanning the gap. Study-wide points: After the peak T cell response, and only then, were repertoires sampled. There were mostly white British donors and more females than males, and clonal diversity was possibly underestimated.

The data were produced by immunoSEQ multiplex PCR, yet TCRdb's version contains in-frame clones alone and is incomplete. Here the sample spans over 130,000 clones, 91% being singletons. The receptor was derived from an adult who received the MenACWY meningococcal vaccine as a control. This chain connects TRBV12-3 or TRBV12-4 to TRBJ1-6; weak D call: TRBD1 (5 bases). Source: peripheral blood, taken 28 days after the second dose of the MenACWY control vaccine. CDR3 in DNA: TGTGCCAGCAGTCCCGACAGTAATTCACCCCTCCACTTT. Its translation: CASSPDSNSPLHF.